The clone carrying this T cell receptor beta chain was detected a few times. Its antigen is unknown. UMIs were added to TCR cDNA along with a universal primer site when it was made by 5'RACE template switching. A single record per CDR3 protein comes from TCRdb applying MiXCR to the 5' RACE reads. This table holds about 160,000 distinct CDR3 sequences, approximately 6.8% found once. This CDR3 contains 14 residues. V lost 3 bases to trimming and J lost 2 bases, with 10 bases between them. Germline V CDR1 and CDR2: LNHDA, SQIVND (reference sequence). This entry comes from a study of T cells after yellow fever vaccination. On the study more broadly: SMART-Seq v4 Ultra Low Input prepared the low-cell-number fractions.

Study-wide points: Most clones from primary vaccination resurfaced after the booster (around 95% CD4, 75% to 90% CD8).

Here the sequenced sample was CD4+ T cells sorted from PBMCs, taken 5 to 6 days after the first yellow fever vaccination. The clonotype comes from a man younger than 30 who received the YFV17D yellow fever vaccine. The chain employs TRBV19 and TRBJ1-2; possible D gene TRBD1, 5 bases. CDR3 sequence reads: CASSIRDDNYGYTF. The CDR3 DNA is TGTGCCAGTAGTATCCGGGACGACAACTATGGCTACACCTTC.